The sequence of this TCR beta chain was determined in a study of blood T cells in healthy people across ages. PCR was performed a second time for roughly 6 to 12 cycles using a sample-barcoded 5' primer and a J-beta primer mix. TCRdb independently ran MiXCR on the 5' RACE reads; one entry per CDR3 protein. The sample has 870,000 or so distinct CDR3 sequences; about 30% are singletons. The germline CDR1 and CDR2 sequences are WNHNN and SYGVQD (reference sequence). The CDR3 spans 14 residues. Donors gave around 10 milliliters of peripheral blood apiece. With respect to this clonotype: The antigen remains undetermined. Germline and junction disagree at one end, which may indicate a read error.

Whole-study findings and limits: Possibly, changes in expanded clonotypes were confounded because donor CMV status was unknown.

The chain links TRBV10-1 to TRBJ2-5; the D call may be TRBD1 or TRBD2 (5 bases each). This TCR was sampled from a woman older than 75 in good health. The sample comprised blood. This chain's CDR3 is CARTKFLGPGTRYF. The CDR3 DNA reads as TGCGCCAGGACAAAATTCCTCGGCCCTGGGACCCGGTACTTC.